The source of this T cell receptor beta chain is a study of shared clonotypes between healthy human individuals. V lost 2 bases and J lost 2, with 10 bases in between. Per germline, CDR1 SEHNR and CDR2 FQNEAQ (reference sequence). The CDR3 is 15 amino acids. CD8 cells classed as naive were CD45RO-negative and positively selected for CCR7, excluding terminally differentiated effector memory CD45RA+ cells. Repertoires were generated with immunoSEQ multiplex PCR, while TCRdb's copy carries only in-frame clones and drops some. Of about 2 million clones listed, over 85% are singletons. The specimen was naive CD8+ T cells sorted from blood. This clonotype originated in a man between 18 and 35 years old in good health. This chain uses TRBV7-9 with TRBJ2-1; unclear D gene. The DNA for the CDR3 is TGTGCCAGCAGCTTAATGACATATCCCTACAATGAGCAGTTCTTC. Its protein product is CASSLMTYPYNEQFF.